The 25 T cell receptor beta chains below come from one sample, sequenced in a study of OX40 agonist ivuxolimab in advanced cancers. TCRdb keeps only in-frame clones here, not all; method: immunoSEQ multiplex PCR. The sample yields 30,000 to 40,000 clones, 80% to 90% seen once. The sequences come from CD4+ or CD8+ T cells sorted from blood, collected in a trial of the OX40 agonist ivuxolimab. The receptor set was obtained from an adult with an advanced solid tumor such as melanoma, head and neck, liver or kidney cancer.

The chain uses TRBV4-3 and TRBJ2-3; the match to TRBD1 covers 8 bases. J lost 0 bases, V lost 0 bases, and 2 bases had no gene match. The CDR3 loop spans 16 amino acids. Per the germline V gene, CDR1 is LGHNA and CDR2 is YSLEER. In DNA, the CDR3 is TGCGCCAGCAGCCAAGACAGGACAGGGAGCACAGATACGCAGTATTTT. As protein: CASSQDRTGSTDTQYF.

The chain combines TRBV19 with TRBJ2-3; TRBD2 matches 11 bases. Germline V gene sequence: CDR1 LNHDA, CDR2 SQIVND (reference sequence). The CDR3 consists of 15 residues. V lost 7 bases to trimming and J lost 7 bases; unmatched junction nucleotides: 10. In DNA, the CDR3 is TGTGCCAGTATCCCCTCTAGCGGGGGGATGCATACGCAGTATTTT. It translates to CASIPSSGGMHTQYF. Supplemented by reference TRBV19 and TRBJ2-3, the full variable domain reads DGGITQSPKYLFRKEGQNVTLSCEQNLNHDAMYWYRQDPGQGLRLIYYSQIVNDFQKGDIAEGYSVSREKKESFPLTVTSAQKNPTAFYLCASIPSSGGMHTQYFGPGTRLTVL.

The CDR3 spells CASSPGLRNTEAFF. CDR3 bases: TGTGCCAGCAGCCCGGGACTCAGGAACACTGAAGCTTTCTTT. The chain employs TRBV6-5 and TRBJ1-1; possibly TRBD1 for D (5 bases). The V gene lost 6 bases and the J gene lost 1 base, with 12 bases spanning the gap. The length of the CDR3 is 14 residues. Germline V gene lookup returns CDR1 MNHEY and CDR2 SVGAGI.

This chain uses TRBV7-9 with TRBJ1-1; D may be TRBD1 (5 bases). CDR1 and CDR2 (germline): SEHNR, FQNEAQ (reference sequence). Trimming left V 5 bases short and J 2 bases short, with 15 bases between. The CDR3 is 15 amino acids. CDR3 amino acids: CASSPGRQGNTEAFF. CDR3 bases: TGTGCCAGCAGCCCGGGCCGGCAGGGTAACACTGAAGCTTTCTTT.

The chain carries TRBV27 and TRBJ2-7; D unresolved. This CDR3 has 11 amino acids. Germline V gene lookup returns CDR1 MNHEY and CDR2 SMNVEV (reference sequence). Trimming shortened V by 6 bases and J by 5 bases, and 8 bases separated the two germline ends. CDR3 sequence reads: CASSRLNEQYF. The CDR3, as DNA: TGTGCCAGCAGCCGCCTCAACGAGCAGTACTTC.

The CDR3 protein is CASRRDEKLFF. The CDR3 DNA follows: TGTGCCAGCAGGAGGGATGAAAAACTGTTTTTT. This chain connects TRBV2 to TRBJ1-4; no firm D call. Trimming took off 6 bases at V and 6 bases at J, with 5 bases between the two ends. Germline V gene sequence: CDR1 SNHLY, CDR2 FYNNEI. There are 11 residues in the CDR3. The entire variable domain, with the rest obtained from reference TRBV2 and TRBJ1-4, is as follows: EPEVTQTPSHQVTQMGQEVILRCVPISNHLYFYWYRQILGQKVEFLVSFYNNEISEKSEIFDDQFSVERPDGSNFTLKIRSTKLEDSAMYFCASRRDEKLFFGSGTQLSVL.

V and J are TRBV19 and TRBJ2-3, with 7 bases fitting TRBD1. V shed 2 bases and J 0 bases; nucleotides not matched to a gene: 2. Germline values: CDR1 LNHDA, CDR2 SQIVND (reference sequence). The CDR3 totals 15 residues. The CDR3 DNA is TGTGCCAGTAGTATAACAGGGGCAAGCACAGATACGCAGTATTTT. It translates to CASSITGASTDTQYF.

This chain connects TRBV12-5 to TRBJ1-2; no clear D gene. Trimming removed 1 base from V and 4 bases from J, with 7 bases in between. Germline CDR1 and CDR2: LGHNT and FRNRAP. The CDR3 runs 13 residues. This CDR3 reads CASGLAGSYGYTF. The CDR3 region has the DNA TGTGCTAGTGGTTTGGCCGGGAGCTATGGCTACACCTTC.

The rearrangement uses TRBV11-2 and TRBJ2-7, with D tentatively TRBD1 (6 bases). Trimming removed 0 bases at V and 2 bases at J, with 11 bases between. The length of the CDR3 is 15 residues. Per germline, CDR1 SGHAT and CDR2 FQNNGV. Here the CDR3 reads CASSLDRDNPYEQYF. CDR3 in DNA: TGTGCCAGCAGCTTAGACCGGGACAATCCCTACGAGCAGTACTTC.

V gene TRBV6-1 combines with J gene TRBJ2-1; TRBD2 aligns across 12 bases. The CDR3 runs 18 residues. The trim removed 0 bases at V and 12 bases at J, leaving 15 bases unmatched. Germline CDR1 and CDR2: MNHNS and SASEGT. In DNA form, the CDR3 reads TGTGCCAGCAGTGAAGCGAAAGTAGGACTAGCGGGGCCCCAGGGGCAGTTCTTC. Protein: CASSEAKVGLAGPQGQFF.

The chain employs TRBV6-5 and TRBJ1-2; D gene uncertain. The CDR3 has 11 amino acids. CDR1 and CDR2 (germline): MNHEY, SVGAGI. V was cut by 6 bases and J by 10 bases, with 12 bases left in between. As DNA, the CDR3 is TGTGCCAGCAGATCTCTGGGAGACTACACCTTC. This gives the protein CASRSLGDYTF.

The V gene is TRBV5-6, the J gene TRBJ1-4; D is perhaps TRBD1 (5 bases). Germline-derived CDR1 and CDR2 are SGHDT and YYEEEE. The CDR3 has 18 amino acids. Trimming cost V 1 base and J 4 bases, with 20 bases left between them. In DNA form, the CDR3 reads TGTGCCAGCAGCTTGTACAGGCCGTCGGGCTCGCATAATGAAAAACTGTTTTTT. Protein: CASSLYRPSGSHNEKLFF.

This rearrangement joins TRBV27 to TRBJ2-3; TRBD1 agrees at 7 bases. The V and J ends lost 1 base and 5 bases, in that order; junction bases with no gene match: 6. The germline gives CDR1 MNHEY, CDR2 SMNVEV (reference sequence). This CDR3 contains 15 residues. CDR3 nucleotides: TGTGCCAGCAGTTTATTGATAGGGGGCAGAGATACGCAGTATTTT. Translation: CASSLLIGGRDTQYF.

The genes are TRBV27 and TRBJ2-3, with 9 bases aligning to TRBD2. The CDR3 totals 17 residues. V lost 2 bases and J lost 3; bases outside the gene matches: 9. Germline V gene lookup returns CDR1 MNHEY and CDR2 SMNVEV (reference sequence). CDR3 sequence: CASSLVAGASGTDTQYF. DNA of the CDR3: TGTGCCAGCAGTTTAGTAGCGGGGGCCTCTGGTACAGATACGCAGTATTTT.

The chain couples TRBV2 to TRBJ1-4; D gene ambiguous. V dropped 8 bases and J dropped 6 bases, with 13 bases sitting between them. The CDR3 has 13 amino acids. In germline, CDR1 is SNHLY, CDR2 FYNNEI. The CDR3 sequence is CASFGVRHEKLFF. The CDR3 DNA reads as TGTGCCAGCTTTGGGGTACGGCATGAAAAACTGTTTTTT.

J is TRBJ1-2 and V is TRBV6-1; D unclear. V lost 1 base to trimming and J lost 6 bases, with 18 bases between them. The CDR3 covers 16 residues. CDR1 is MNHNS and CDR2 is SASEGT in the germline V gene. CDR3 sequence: CASSEGVARMKHGYTF. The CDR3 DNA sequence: TGTGCCAGCAGTGAAGGAGTGGCCCGTATGAAGCATGGCTACACCTTC.

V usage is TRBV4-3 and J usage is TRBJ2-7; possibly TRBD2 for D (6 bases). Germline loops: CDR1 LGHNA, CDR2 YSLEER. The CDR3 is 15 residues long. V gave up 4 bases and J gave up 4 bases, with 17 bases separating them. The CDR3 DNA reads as TGCGCCAGCAGCCGCTCACGGGGACTTATATACGAGCAGTACTTC. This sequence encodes CASSRSRGLIYEQYF.

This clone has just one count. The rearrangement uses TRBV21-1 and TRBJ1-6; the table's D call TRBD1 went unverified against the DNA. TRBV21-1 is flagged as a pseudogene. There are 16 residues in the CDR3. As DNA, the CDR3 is TGTGCCTTACGACCTTTAAAGGGACAGATAAATTCACCCCTCCACTTT. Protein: CALRPLKGQINSPLHF.

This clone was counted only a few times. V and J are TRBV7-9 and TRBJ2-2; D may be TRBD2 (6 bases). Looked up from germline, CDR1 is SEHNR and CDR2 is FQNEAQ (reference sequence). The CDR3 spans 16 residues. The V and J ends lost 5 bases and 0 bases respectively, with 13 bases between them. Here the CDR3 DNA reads TGTGCCAGCAGCCCCCCTAGCGCCTCGAACACCGGGGAGCTGTTTTTT. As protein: CASSPPSASNTGELFF.

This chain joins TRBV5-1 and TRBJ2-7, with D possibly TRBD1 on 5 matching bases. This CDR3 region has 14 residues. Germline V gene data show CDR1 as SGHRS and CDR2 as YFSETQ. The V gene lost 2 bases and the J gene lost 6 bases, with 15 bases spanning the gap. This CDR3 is CASSFSGFGAEQYF. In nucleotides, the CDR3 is TGCGCCAGCAGCTTCTCAGGGTTCGGCGCCGAGCAGTACTTC.

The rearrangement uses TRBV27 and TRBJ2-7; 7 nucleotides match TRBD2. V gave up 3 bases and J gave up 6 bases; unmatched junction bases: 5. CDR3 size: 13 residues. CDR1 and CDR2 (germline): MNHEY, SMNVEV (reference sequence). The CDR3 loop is CASSFTGGPEQYF. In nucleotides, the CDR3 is TGTGCCAGCAGTTTCACGGGGGGTCCCGAGCAGTACTTC.

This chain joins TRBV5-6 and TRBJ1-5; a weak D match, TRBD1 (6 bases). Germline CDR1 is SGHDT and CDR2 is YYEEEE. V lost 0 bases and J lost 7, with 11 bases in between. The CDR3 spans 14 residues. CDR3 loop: CASSLGGTNQPQHF. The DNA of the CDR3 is TGTGCCAGCAGCTTGGGTGGGACAAACCAGCCCCAGCATTTT. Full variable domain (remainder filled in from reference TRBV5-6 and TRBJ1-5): DAGVTQSPTHLIKTRGQQVTLRCSPKSGHDTVSWYQQALGQGPQFIFQYYEEEERQRGNFPDRFSGHQFPNYSSELNVNALLLGDSALYLCASSLGGTNQPQHFGDGTRLSIL.

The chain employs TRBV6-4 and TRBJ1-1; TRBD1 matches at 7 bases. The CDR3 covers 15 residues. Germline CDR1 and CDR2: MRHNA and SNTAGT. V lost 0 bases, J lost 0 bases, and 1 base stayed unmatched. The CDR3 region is CASSDSTGMNTEAFF. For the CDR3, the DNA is TGTGCCAGCAGTGACTCGACAGGGATGAACACTGAAGCTTTCTTT.

The CDR3 sequence is CASSRAVDSGGAGEQFF. The DNA for the CDR3 is TGCGCCAGCAGCCGGGCCGTTGATAGCGGGGGGGCTGGTGAGCAGTTCTTC. The V gene is TRBV4-1, the J gene TRBJ2-1; 11 bases align to TRBD2. The CDR3 extends over 17 amino acids. Germline V lookup: CDR1 MGHRA, CDR2 YSYEKL. V was clipped by 4 bases and J by 9 bases; unmatched bases: 14.

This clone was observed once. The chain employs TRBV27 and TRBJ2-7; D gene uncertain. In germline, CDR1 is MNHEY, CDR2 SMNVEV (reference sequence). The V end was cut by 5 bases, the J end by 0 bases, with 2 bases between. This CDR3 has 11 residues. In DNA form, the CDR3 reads TGTGCCAGCAGTCACTCCTACGAGCAGTACTTC. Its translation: CASSHSYEQYF.